These 23 T cell receptor beta chains came from one sample sequenced in a study of cytomegalovirus exposure and HLA in healthy donors (TCRdb year 2017). Library preparation used the immunoSEQ multiplex PCR assay. For the multiplex PCR, a mixture combining 60 forward primers for TCR Vbeta segments and 13 reverse primers for TCR Jbeta segments was used. TCRdb took over this immuneACCESS table, retaining in-frame rearrangements with V and J assigned. Such tables are incomplete; in checked studies, under half of the missing clones stem from an unresolved V gene, and the remainder is unexplained. Across this sample there are about 160,000 clones, with about three quarters seen only once. 10% to 15% of the sample goes to the ten largest clones. Source material: PBMCs. The origin of the receptors is a man in his forties in good health and CMV-seropositive.

This clone was counted a few times. V is TRBV11-3 and J is TRBJ2-5; 7 bases map to TRBD1. The CDR3 is 15 amino acids. The V and J ends lost 5 bases and 1 base, in that order; junction bases with no gene match: 7. Germline V gene sequence: CDR1 SGHNT, CDR2 YENEEA. The CDR3 here is CASSTRQGPQETQYF. CDR3 sequence (DNA): TGTGCCAGCAGCACTCGACAGGGCCCCCAAGAGACCCAGTACTTC.

This chain connects TRBV10-3 to TRBJ1-4; D unclear. The CDR3 sequence is 13 residues long. Looked up from germline, CDR1 is ENHRY and CDR2 is SYGVKD. The ends were cut back, 2 bases at V and 8 bases at J, with 9 bases in the middle. The CDR3 coding sequence is TGTGCCATCAGTGAGCTCGAGGGCGAAAAACTGTTTTTT. It translates to CAISELEGEKLFF.

The rearrangement joins TRBV19 to TRBJ1-5; D uncertain. V lost 7 bases and J lost 3, with 7 bases in between. Per germline, CDR1 LNHDA and CDR2 SQIVND (reference sequence). The CDR3 is made up of 12 amino acids. The CDR3 nucleotides are TGTGCCAGTAACTTCCCCAATCAGCCCCAGCATTTT. This encodes CASNFPNQPQHF.

The chain combines TRBV11-3 with TRBJ1-3, with D uncertain. The germline gives CDR1 SGHNT, CDR2 YENEEA. V was cut by 7 bases and J by 0 bases, with 19 bases left in between. The CDR3 totals 17 residues. CDR3 in DNA: TGTGCCAGCACCGTCTTCGAGGAGAGTAGCTCTGGAAACACCATATATTTT. It is translated as CASTVFEESSSGNTIYF.

Remarks on this clone: The sample contains more than one DNA sequence encoding this CDR3. The rearrangement uses TRBV13 and TRBJ2-5; TRBD2 agrees at 7 bases. V lost 5 bases to trimming and J lost 3 bases; unmatched junction nucleotides: 18. The germline gives CDR1 PRHDT, CDR2 FYEKMQ (reference sequence). There are 18 residues in the CDR3. The CDR3 DNA sequence: TGTGCCAGCAGCCGAGGACACCCCACTAGCGTAGGGGAAGAGACCCAGTACTTC. Amino acids: CASSRGHPTSVGEETQYF.

For the CDR3, the DNA is TGTGCCAGCAGTATCGACAGGGGCAAGGTCGGTTACACCTTC. It is translated as CASSIDRGKVGYTF. V usage is TRBV6-5 and J usage is TRBJ1-2, with 8 bases that match TRBD1. Germline CDR1 and CDR2: MNHEY and SVGAGI. Germline trimming cut 5 bases from V and 11 bases from J; bases unmatched to any gene: 13. This CDR3 region has 14 residues.

V and J are TRBV7-8 and TRBJ1-3; 7 bases fit TRBD1. Germline CDR1 reads SGHVS; CDR2 reads FQNEAQ. The CDR3 has 15 residues. V trimming: 5 bases; J trimming: 2 bases; junction bases outside the gene matches: 6. In DNA, the CDR3 is TGTGCCAGCAGCACTCGGGGACAGCCTGGAAACACCATATATTTT. It translates to CASSTRGQPGNTIYF.

With regard to this clone: One end of the junction is discordant with germline, which a read error may explain. The chain couples TRBV30 to TRBJ2-3, with D perhaps matching TRBD1 (5 bases). This CDR3 is 13 amino acids long. CDR1 GTSNPN and CDR2 SVGIG come from the germline V gene (reference sequence). For the CDR3, the DNA is TGTGCCTGGAGTGTATTTGCTACAGGTACGCAGTATTTT. Translated, it gives CAWSVFATGTQYF.

The chain joins TRBV27 to TRBJ2-3; TRBD2 matches at 10 bases. CDR1 and CDR2 (germline): MNHEY, SMNVEV (reference sequence). The CDR3 runs 15 residues. V lost 4 bases to trimming and J lost 4 bases; unmatched junction nucleotides: 5. Written as DNA, the CDR3 is TGTGCCAGCAGTTCCAGCGGGAGGGCCGCAGATACGCAGTATTTT. Translation: CASSSSGRAADTQYF.

The chain carries TRBV19 and TRBJ2-1; D is uncertain. CDR3 length: 12 residues. Germline V gene lookup returns CDR1 LNHDA and CDR2 SQIVND (reference sequence). Trimming took off 4 bases at V and 10 bases at J, with 11 bases between the two ends. This CDR3 reads CASSSLLGEQFF. CDR3 in DNA: TGTGCCAGTAGTAGTCTCCTCGGGGAGCAGTTCTTC.

The genes are TRBV29-1 and TRBJ2-2, with 7 bases matching TRBD2. Losses at the gene ends were 5 bases for V and 8 bases for J; bases not matched to a gene: 17. This CDR3 contains 16 residues. In germline, CDR1 is SQVTM, CDR2 ANQGSEA. This chain's CDR3 is CSVPTPSGNGEGELFF. The CDR3 nucleotides are TGCAGCGTTCCCACGCCTAGCGGAAACGGGGAAGGGGAGCTGTTTTTT.

This clone was found a few times. V gene TRBV6-5 combines with J gene TRBJ1-2; D unclear. The CDR3 extends over 12 amino acids. Germline CDR1 is MNHEY and CDR2 is SVGAGI. V gave up 5 bases and J gave up 7 bases, with 11 bases separating them. This CDR3 is CASSDPQLGYTF. In nucleotides, the CDR3 is TGTGCCAGCAGTGATCCACAGCTTGGCTACACCTTC.

CDR3 nucleotide sequence: TGTGCCAGCGGATCGGGTGGAGATACGCAGTATTTT. It is translated as CASGSGGDTQYF. The rearrangement uses TRBV7-3 and TRBJ2-3; D is uncertain. V was cut by 8 bases and J by 5 bases, with 11 bases left in between. CDR3 length equals 12 residues. The germline CDR1 and CDR2 sequences are SGHTA and FQGTGA.

The chain recombines TRBV6-1 with TRBJ1-4; possibly TRBD1 for D (5 bases). Germline V gene data show CDR1 as MNHNS and CDR2 as SASEGT. V was shortened by 1 base and J by 7 bases, with 22 bases between the two germline ends. The CDR3 spans 18 residues. The CDR3 DNA follows: TGTGCCAGCAGTGAAGTCTTGGGCAGGGAAGTTAGAGGTGAAAAACTGTTTTTT. This sequence encodes CASSEVLGREVRGEKLFF.

This clone has only one observation. This sequence joins TRBV7-9 and TRBJ2-3, with TRBD2 identical over 9 bases. This CDR3 comprises 16 residues. Germline V gene lookup returns CDR1 SEHNR and CDR2 FQNEAQ (reference sequence). Trimming cost V 0 bases and J 2 bases; bases outside gene matches: 3. The CDR3 sequence is CASSLAPSGNTDTQYF. CDR3 DNA: TGTGCCAGCAGCTTAGCCCCTAGCGGGAACACAGATACGCAGTATTTT.

The genes are TRBV5-1 and TRBJ2-5, with D uncertain. The closer fit of TRBJ2-7 to the DNA end suggests the J call may be wrong. Germline V CDR1 and CDR2: SGHRS, YFSETQ. This CDR3 spans 14 amino acids. The DNA of the CDR3 is TGCGCCAGCAGCTTGGGACTCAAGCAGCCCGAGCAGTACTTC. It yields the protein CASSLGLKQPEQYF.

This chain connects TRBV9 to TRBJ2-7; 7 nucleotides line up with TRBD1. The CDR3 loop spans 15 amino acids. Looked up from germline, CDR1 is SGDLS and CDR2 is YYNGEE. Losses at the gene ends were 3 bases for V and 0 bases for J; bases not matched to a gene: 6. CDR3 amino acids: CASSAGQTFSYEQYF. The CDR3 coding sequence is TGTGCCAGCAGCGCGGGACAGACATTCTCCTACGAGCAGTACTTC. Full variable domain (remainder filled in from reference TRBV9 and TRBJ2-7): DSGVTQTPKHLITATGQRVTLRCSPRSGDLSVYWYQQSLDQGLQFLIQYYNGEERAKGNILERFSAQQFPDLHSELNLSSLELGDSALYFCASSAGQTFSYEQYFGPGTRLTVT.

The gene calls are TRBV7-2 and TRBJ1-1, with D perhaps TRBD1 (6 bases). V was cut by 5 bases and J by 1 base, with 14 bases left in between. Germline V gene sequence: CDR1 SGHTA, CDR2 FQGNSA. This CDR3 spans 15 amino acids. CDR3 DNA: TGTGCCAGCAGCCCTCCATCGGGACAGAACACTGAAGCTTTCTTT. This encodes CASSPPSGQNTEAFF.

V usage is TRBV7-8 and J usage is TRBJ1-2; D is possibly TRBD1 (6 bases). This CDR3 has 15 amino acids. V dropped 2 bases and J dropped 2 bases, with 12 bases sitting between them. CDR1 and CDR2 (germline): SGHVS, FQNEAQ. CDR3 nucleotides: TGTGCCAGCAGCTTAACGGACAGACCGAACTATGGCTACACCTTC. It yields the protein CASSLTDRPNYGYTF.

The chain combines TRBV11-2 with TRBJ1-3; 8 bases fit TRBD1. CDR1 and CDR2 (germline): SGHAT, FQNNGV. V dropped 2 bases and J dropped 0; count of bases not matched to a gene: 9. CDR3 length equals 18 residues. The CDR3 protein is CASSLSYRGSDSGNTIYF. As DNA, the CDR3 is TGTGCCAGCAGCTTATCTTACAGGGGGTCGGACTCTGGAAACACCATATATTTT.

This clone appeared once. The chain combines TRBV19 with TRBJ1-5; no definite D call. CDR3 size: 14 residues. Germline lookup yields CDR1 LNHDA and CDR2 SQIVND (reference sequence). V was pared by 6 bases and J by 6 bases, with 15 bases between. CDR3 protein: CASSYPSSGQPQHF. The CDR3 bases are TGTGCCAGTAGCTACCCTTCATCCGGTCAGCCCCAGCATTTT.

The chain has TRBV15 and TRBJ2-5; 8 bases are a match to TRBD1. V was pared by 9 bases and J by 5 bases, with 14 bases of the junction left unmatched. From germline, CDR1 is LNHNV and CDR2 YYDKDF (reference sequence). This CDR3 region has 15 residues. The CDR3 DNA reads TGTGCCACACAGAACGACAGGGGAATACAGGAGACCCAGTACTTC. It specifies CATQNDRGIQETQYF.

This sequence joins TRBV28 and TRBJ1-4, with D tentatively TRBD1 (5 bases). With 2 bases removed from V and 4 bases from J, the gap between germline ends came to 11 bases. Germline CDR1 reads MDHEN; CDR2 reads SYDVKM. The CDR3 is made up of 15 amino acids. Here the CDR3 DNA reads TGTGCCAGCAGTTTAGCGGGGGGTGGTAATGAAAAACTGTTTTTT. This translates into CASSLAGGGNEKLFF.